The clone carrying this T cell receptor beta chain was seen more than once but under ten times. Its specificity is unknown. Trimming stripped 6 bases from V and 5 bases from J, with 8 bases between. CDR3 length: 12 amino acids. Germline lookup yields CDR1 MNHEY and CDR2 SVGEGT. The entry originates in a study of T cells after yellow fever vaccination. Study-level points and caveats: It was a weaker secondary response, yet one that peaked faster, at day 5 versus 15.

TCRdb passed the 5' RACE reads through MiXCR, listing each CDR3 protein once. The sample lists approximately 120,000 distinct CDR3 sequences, around 15% occurring once. The rearrangement joins TRBV6-2 or TRBV6-3 to TRBJ2-1; D call uncertain. The sequenced sample was CD8+ T cells sorted from PBMCs, obtained 5 days after the yellow fever booster vaccination. The sequence derives from a man between 18 and 29 years old who received the YFV17D yellow fever vaccine. The CDR3 sequence: CASRGGDNEQFF. The CDR3 nucleotides read TGTGCCAGCAGGGGCGGAGACAATGAGCAGTTCTTC.